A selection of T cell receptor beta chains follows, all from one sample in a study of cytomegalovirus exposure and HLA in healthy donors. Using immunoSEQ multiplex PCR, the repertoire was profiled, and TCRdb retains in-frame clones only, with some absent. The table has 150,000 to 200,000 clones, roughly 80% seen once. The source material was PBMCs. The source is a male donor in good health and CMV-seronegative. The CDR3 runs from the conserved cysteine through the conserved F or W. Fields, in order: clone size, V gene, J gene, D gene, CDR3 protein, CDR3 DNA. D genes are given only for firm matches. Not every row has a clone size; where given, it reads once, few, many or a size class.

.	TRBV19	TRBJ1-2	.	CASSISAGGDFSSNYGYTF	TGTGCCAGTAGTATATCGGCGGGCGGGGACTTTTCTTCTAACTATGGCTACACCTTC
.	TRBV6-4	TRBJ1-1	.	CASSAQMNTEAFF	TGTGCCAGCAGTGCCCAGATGAACACTGAAGCTTTCTTT
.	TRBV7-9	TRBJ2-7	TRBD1	CASSFLSISGQGPSYEQYF	TGTGCCAGCAGCTTCCTCAGCATATCGGGACAGGGACCCTCCTACGAGCAGTACTTC
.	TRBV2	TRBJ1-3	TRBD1	CASRRGTVSGNTIYF	TGTGCCAGCAGGAGAGGGACAGTCTCTGGAAACACCATATATTTT
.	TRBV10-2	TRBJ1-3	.	CASSFRDPFSGNTIYF	TGCGCCAGCAGCTTCCGGGATCCATTCTCTGGAAACACCATATATTTT
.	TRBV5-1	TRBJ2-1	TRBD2	CASSAGLAGVHEQFF	TGCGCCAGCAGCGCCGGACTAGCGGGGGTACATGAGCAGTTCTTC
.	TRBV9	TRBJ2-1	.	CASSVIGRGSEQFF	TGTGCCAGCAGCGTAATTGGCAGAGGTTCTGAGCAGTTCTTC
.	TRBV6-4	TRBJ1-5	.	CASEDRGFCQPQHF	TGTGCCAGCGAGGACCGGGGGTTCTGTCAGCCCCAGCATTTT
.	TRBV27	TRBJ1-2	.	CASSSPERGTYGYTF	TGTGCCAGCAGTTCCCCCGAACGGGGGACCTATGGCTACACCTTC
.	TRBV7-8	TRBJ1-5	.	CASSPREGAGTVQPQHF	TGTGCCAGCAGCCCTCGGGAGGGTGCGGGAACGGTACAGCCCCAGCATTTT
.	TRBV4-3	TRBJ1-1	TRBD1	CASSLGTVWNTEAFF	TGCGCCAGCAGCCTGGGGACAGTCTGGAACACTGAAGCTTTCTTT
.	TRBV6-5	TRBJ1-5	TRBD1	CASSSRTGNQPQHF	TGTGCCAGCAGTTCCCGGACAGGGAATCAGCCCCAGCATTTT
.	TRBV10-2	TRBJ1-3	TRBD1	CASSETGGSGNTIYF	TGCGCCAGCAGTGAAACAGGGGGGTCTGGAAACACCATATATTTT
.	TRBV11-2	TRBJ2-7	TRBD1	CASSSSTGFYEQYF	TGTGCCAGCAGCTCATCGACAGGGTTCTACGAGCAGTACTTC
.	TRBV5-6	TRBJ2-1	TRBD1	CASSPDRVEEQFF	TGTGCCAGCAGCCCGGACAGGGTAGAAGAGCAGTTCTTC
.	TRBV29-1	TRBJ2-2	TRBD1	CSVTADRYTGELFF	TGCAGCGTGACAGCGGACAGGTACACCGGGGAGCTGTTTTTT
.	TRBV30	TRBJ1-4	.	CAWSAPGQPNEKLFF	TGTGCCTGGAGCGCCCCGGGACAACCTAATGAAAAACTGTTTTTT
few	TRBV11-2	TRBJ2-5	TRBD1	CASSRLGTGQETQYF	TGTGCCAGCAGCCGACTCGGGACAGGACAAGAGACCCAGTACTTC
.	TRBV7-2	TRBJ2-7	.	CASSLATGEYEQYF	TGTGCCAGCAGCTTAGCGACAGGAGAATACGAGCAGTACTTC
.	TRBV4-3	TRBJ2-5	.	CASSQEGGTGSETQYF	TGCGCCAGCAGCCAAGAGGGCGGTACAGGGAGCGAGACCCAGTACTTC
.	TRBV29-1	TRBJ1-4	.	CSVSGGGAGEKLFF	TGCAGCGTGTCCGGTGGGGGCGCAGGGGAAAAACTGTTTTTT
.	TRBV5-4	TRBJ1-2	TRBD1	CASSLSLTGPRNGYTF	TGTGCCAGCAGCTTGAGCCTGACAGGGCCGAGGAATGGCTACACCTTC